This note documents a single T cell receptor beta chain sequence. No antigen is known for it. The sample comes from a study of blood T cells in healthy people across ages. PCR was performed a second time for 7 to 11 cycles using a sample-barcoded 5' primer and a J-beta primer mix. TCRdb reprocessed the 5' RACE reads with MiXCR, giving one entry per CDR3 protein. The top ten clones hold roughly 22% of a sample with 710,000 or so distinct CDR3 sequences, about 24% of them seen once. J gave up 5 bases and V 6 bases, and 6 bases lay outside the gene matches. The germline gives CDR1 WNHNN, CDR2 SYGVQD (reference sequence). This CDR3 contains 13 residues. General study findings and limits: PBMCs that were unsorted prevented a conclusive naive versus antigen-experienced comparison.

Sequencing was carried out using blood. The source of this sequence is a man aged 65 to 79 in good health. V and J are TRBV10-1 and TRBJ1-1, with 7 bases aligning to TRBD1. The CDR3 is CASSQTGETEAFF. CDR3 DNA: TGCGCCAGCAGCCAAACAGGGGAAACTGAAGCTTTCTTT.